A selection of T cell receptor beta chains follows, all from one sample in a study of T cell changes during pregnancy in multiple sclerosis. Profiling relied on immunoSEQ multiplex PCR, and the TCRdb table lists in-frame clones only, not all of them. This sample carries around 57,000 clones, around 91% of them seen once, and the ten largest clones take 5.5% to 7%. The sequenced sample was peripheral blood, obtained in the third trimester of pregnancy. These receptors originate from a female donor in good health, enrolled as a control in a pregnancy study. Both conserved end residues are part of each CDR3. The D gene is left open where the match is weak. Size is omitted from some rows. Given values are once, few, many or a class for expanded clones.

clone_size j_call v_call d_call cdr3_nt cdr3_aa
- TRBJ1-1 TRBV5-1 - TGCGCCAGCAGCACCGGGACGGGCGGGGGTTTGAACACTGAAGCTTTCTTT CASSTGTGGGLNTEAFF
- TRBJ1-6 TRBV9 TRBD1 TGTGCCAGCAGCTTAGGGGGCTTCGATTCACCCCTCCACTTT CASSLGGFDSPLHF
- TRBJ2-1 TRBV29-1 TRBD2 TGCAGCGTTGAGGCGCGGGGGGTCGAGCAGTTCTTC CSVEARGVEQFF
few TRBJ2-1 TRBV19 - TGTGCCAGTAGTATGGGAGCGGGCTACAATGAGCAGTTCTTC CASSMGAGYNEQFF
- TRBJ2-7 TRBV7-9 TRBD2 TGTGCCAGCAGCTTAATTTCGACTAGCGGGTACTCCTACGAGCAGTACTTC CASSLISTSGYSYEQYF
- TRBJ2-1 TRBV29-1 - TGCAGCGTTGAACTTCACAATGAGCAGTTCTTC CSVELHNEQFF
- TRBJ2-7 TRBV19 TRBD2 TGTGCCAGTAGTATCATGGCTAGCGGGTCCTACGAGCAGTACTTC CASSIMASGSYEQYF
- TRBJ2-7 TRBV11-3 - TGTGCCAGCAGCTACGACAGCACCGAGCAGTACTTC CASSYDSTEQYF
- TRBJ1-2 TRBV6-5 TRBD1 TGTGCCAGCAGTTGGACAGGGGGGTATGGCTACACCTTC CASSWTGGYGYTF
- TRBJ2-3 TRBV4-1 - TGCGCCAGCAGCCCAGGGATGGGCGGGGGCACAGATACGCAGTATTTT CASSPGMGGGTDTQYF
- TRBJ2-2 TRBV15 - TGTGCCACCAGCAGAGATTCAGTGCTGACCGGGGAGCTGTTTTTT CATSRDSVLTGELFF
- TRBJ2-1 TRBV6-6 TRBD2 TGTGCCAGCAGTTACGCGCTAGCGGGGGGGCTTAATGAGCAGTTCTTC CASSYALAGGLNEQFF
- TRBJ2-7 TRBV7-8 TRBD1 TGTGCCAGCAGCAGGGGGACAGGCCACTACGAGCAGTACTTC CASSRGTGHYEQYF
- TRBJ1-2 TRBV29-1 TRBD1 TGCAGCGGGTACAGGGGATCAGGATATGGCTACACCTTC CSGYRGSGYGYTF
- TRBJ2-1 TRBV5-1 TRBD2 TGCGCCAGCAGCTTGGAGGGACTAGCGGACTACAATGAGCAGTTCTTC CASSLEGLADYNEQFF
- TRBJ2-7 TRBV5-1 TRBD2 TGCGCCAGCAGCTCCACAAATAGCGGGAGGGCCTACGAGCAGTACTTC CASSSTNSGRAYEQYF
- TRBJ1-1 TRBV5-4 TRBD1 TGTGCCAGCAGCTCCGGGACAGGGCGGACTGAAGCTTTCTTT CASSSGTGRTEAFF
- TRBJ2-5 TRBV14 - TGTGCCAGCAGCCAAGATACTGTTCAAGAGACCCAGTACTTC CASSQDTVQETQYF
- TRBJ1-6 TRBV30 - TGTGCCTGGCAGGGTAATTCACCCCTCCACTTT CAWQGNSPLHF
- TRBJ1-1 TRBV20-1 - TGCAGTGCCCGGGGTGGAAGTAAAGCTTTCTTT CSARGGSKAFF
- TRBJ1-6 TRBV5-1 - TGCGCCAGCAGAGGTGGGGTGAGGGATCAGGATAATTCACCCCTCCACTTT CASRGGVRDQDNSPLHF
- TRBJ1-1 TRBV5-8 - TGTGCCAGCACCCGATCCGAGGGAGCTTTCTTT CASTRSEGAFF
- TRBJ2-5 TRBV10-2 TRBD2 TGCGCCAGCAGTAAAACCGGGACTAGGGAAGAGACCCAGTACTTC CASSKTGTREETQYF
- TRBJ1-3 TRBV11-3 - TGTGCCAGCAGCCTCAGGGGAGCGGGAAACACCATATATTTT CASSLRGAGNTIYF
- TRBJ1-2 TRBV10-3 - TGTGCCATCAGTCCCCTGACAGGTGCCTATGGCTACACCTTC CAISPLTGAYGYTF
- TRBJ1-1 TRBV20-1 - TGCAGTGCTCCGGCGGTCACTGAAGCTTTCTTT CSAPAVTEAFF
- TRBJ2-7 TRBV5-4 TRBD1 TGTGCCAGCAGCTGGACAGGGGGCTACGAGCAGTACTTC CASSWTGGYEQYF
- TRBJ1-2 TRBV4-1 - TGCGCCAGCAGCCAAGAAGTAACAGTTGTTAACTATGGCTACACCTTC CASSQEVTVVNYGYTF
few TRBJ1-1 TRBV30 TRBD1 TGTGCCCGAGGACAGGGTTTCACTGAAGCTTTCTTT CARGQGFTEAFF
- TRBJ2-5 TRBV2 TRBD1 TGTGCCAGCATCGGGCAGGGGGCTATAGAGACCCAGTACTTC CASIGQGAIETQYF
- TRBJ2-3 TRBV19 - TGTGCCAGTAGTATAATCGGAGTGGATACGCAGTATTTT CASSIIGVDTQYF
- TRBJ2-5 TRBV5-1 - TGCGCCAGCAGCTTGGCCGGTTTGGAGACCCAGTACTTC CASSLAGLETQYF
- TRBJ2-3 TRBV7-2 - TGTGCCAGCAGCTTATATTCTCTAGCACACCTGGGGGATACGCAGTATTTT CASSLYSLAHLGDTQYF
- TRBJ1-1 TRBV30 - TGTGCCTGGAGTAACCTGGCAGATGAAGCTTTCTTT CAWSNLADEAFF
- TRBJ2-1 TRBV5-4 - TGTGCCAGCAGCTTGGTCAGGGCTGAGCAGTTCTTC CASSLVRAEQFF
- TRBJ2-5 TRBV6-1 TRBD2 TGTGCCAGCACCGGACTAGCGGGAGTCGGGGAGACCCAGTACTTC CASTGLAGVGETQYF
few TRBJ1-1 TRBV30 TRBD1 TGTGCCTGGAGAGGGGACAGGGGAAACACTGAAGCTTTCTTT CAWRGDRGNTEAFF
- TRBJ1-2 TRBV9 - TGTGCCAGCAGCGTAATCGGCAGGGGTGACTATGGCTACACCTTC CASSVIGRGDYGYTF
- TRBJ2-7 TRBV29-1 TRBD2 TGCAGCGTCCTAAAGACTAGCGGGAAGGGTGAGCAGTACTTC CSVLKTSGKGEQYF
- TRBJ1-2 TRBV11-2 - TGTGCCAGCAGCTTAGATAGGGCGGGTGGCTACACCTTC CASSLDRAGGYTF
- TRBJ2-7 TRBV30 TRBD1 TGTGCCTGGAAAAGAAACCGGGACAGCCTGTACGAGCAGTACTTC CAWKRNRDSLYEQYF
- TRBJ2-5 TRBV6-6 TRBD1 TGTGCCAGCAGCAATCCACAGGGGGCTGAGACCCAGTACTTC CASSNPQGAETQYF
- TRBJ2-7 TRBV5-4 - TGTGCCAGCAGCGTTTTGGAGCGGAAGACCTACGAGCAGTACTTC CASSVLERKTYEQYF
once TRBJ2-5 TRBV5-4 - TGTGCCAGCAGCTTTTTAAAGGGAGTCCAAGAGACCCAGTACTTC CASSFLKGVQETQYF
few TRBJ1-5 TRBV19 TRBD1 TGTGCCAGTAGTATCGAGGGACAGGGTTTCAATCAGCCCCAGCATTTT CASSIEGQGFNQPQHF
- TRBJ2-2 TRBV5-4 TRBD2 TGTGCCAGCAGCTCCCGGACTAGCGGGGAACTTTTCACCGGGGAGCTGTTTTTT CASSSRTSGELFTGELFF
- TRBJ1-2 TRBV7-8 - TGTGCCAGCAGCTTAGGTCTCAGGGATTATGGCTACACCTTC CASSLGLRDYGYTF
- TRBJ2-3 TRBV9 - TGTGCCAGCAGCGTGAGAGGAGGGGATGGGTCAGATACGCAGTATTTT CASSVRGGDGSDTQYF
- TRBJ2-7 TRBV10-3 TRBD1 TGTGCCATCAGGGACAGGGAAGACGAGCAGTACTTC CAIRDREDEQYF
- TRBJ2-2 TRBV29-1 TRBD2 TGCAGCGTTGAAGATCGTGGGCGGGAGTCGTCCGGGGAGCTGTTTTTT CSVEDRGRESSGELFF